This T cell receptor (beta chain) was profiled in a study of T cell changes during pregnancy in multiple sclerosis. Data came from immunoSEQ multiplex PCR; TCRdb stores just in-frame clones and leaves some out. The profile shows about 75,000 clones, about 89% of them singletons. This clone was found once. The ends lost 4 bases at V and 7 bases at J; junction bases unmatched: 8. Germline values: CDR1 LNHDA, CDR2 SQIVND (reference sequence). This CDR3 is built from 16 residues. The input for sequencing was peripheral blood, taken in the first trimester of pregnancy. This sequence originates from a female donor in good health, enrolled as a control in a pregnancy study. The chain uses TRBV19 and TRBJ1-5; 12 nucleotides align to TRBD1. DNA of the CDR3: TGTGCCAGTAGTACCCGGGACAGGGGGCTTCTGCAGCCCCAGCATTTT. Encoded protein: CASSTRDRGLLQPQHF.